Given below is one T cell receptor (beta chain) in context. Its antigen is as yet unknown. A read error is possible here, since a much larger clone lies one base away. This record comes from a study of T cell repertoires in cytomegalovirus infection. As for the study in general: Through public TCR beta signatures, both CMV infection and matching HLA type were indicated.

TCRdb used MiXCR to reprocess the reads, holding one entry per CDR3 protein. Among under 200,000 distinct CDR3 sequences, less than 9.5% were seen once, and the ten largest hold roughly 5.1%. This CDR3 is built from 18 residues. V was pared by 0 bases and J by 6 bases, with 15 bases of the junction left unmatched. Germline lookup yields CDR1 LNHNV and CDR2 YYDKDF (reference sequence). Notes on the study in general: Carriers of CMV plus the relevant HLA were identified by cumulative public TCR beta family frequency. Within the response measured ex vivo, HLA-C-restricted CMV-specific TCR beta clonotypes were dominant.

The rearrangement links TRBV15 to TRBJ1-1; 8 bases are a match to TRBD1. The TCR sequence derives from a human donor in good health (CMV status not recorded). Some clones in this sample may be carry-over from other donors' samples. The sequenced sample was PBMCs. The CDR3 region has the DNA TGTGCCACCAGCAGAGATTTTTACGGTACTGCAGGGGGCCCTGAAGCTTTCTTT. It specifies CATSRDFYGTAGGPEAFF.